The rows below give T cell receptor beta chains drawn from one sample of a study of T cell changes during pregnancy in multiple sclerosis. The method was immunoSEQ multiplex PCR; TCRdb's version includes in-frame clones alone and lacks a portion of them. This table holds about 49,000 clones, nearly 90% found once. The sample consisted of peripheral blood, taken after pregnancy. Source of these receptors: a female donor in good health, enrolled as a control in a pregnancy study. Both conserved end residues are part of each CDR3. The D gene is left open where the match is weak. Not all rows give a size; the values are once, few, many and, for expanded clones, a class.

>TRBJ1-5|.|TRBV7-9|.
TGTGCCAGCAGCCGTATGGGACAAGGGAATCAGCCCCAGCATTTT
CASSRMGQGNQPQHF
>TRBJ2-7|.|TRBV30|.
TGTGCCTGGAGTCGCTCCTACGAGCAGTACTTC
CAWSRSYEQYF
>TRBJ1-6|.|TRBV7-2|.
TGTGCCAGCACCCTGACCAGCGGGGGTGGAACACCCCTCCACTTT
CASTLTSGGGTPLHF
>TRBJ1-1|.|TRBV9|.
TGTGCCAGCAGCGTAGCTCTCCGGGGGGGAGGAGACACTGAAGCTTTCTTT
CASSVALRGGGDTEAFF
>TRBJ2-5|TRBD2|TRBV6-1|.
TGTGCCAGCAGTGAGGCTAGCGGGAGTGGTCGAGAGACCCAGTACTTC
CASSEASGSGRETQYF
>TRBJ2-1|TRBD1|TRBV5-6|.
TGTGCCAGCAGCGTTAGTGGGACAGGGACCTACAATGAGCAGTTCTTC
CASSVSGTGTYNEQFF
>TRBJ2-3|.|TRBV5-1|.
TGCGCCAGCAGCCCCCTCTTAAAGCGAGCCACAGATACGCAGTATTTT
CASSPLLKRATDTQYF
>TRBJ1-6|.|TRBV4-3|.
TGCGCCAGCAGCCAATCATTGGGGGCAACTAATAATTCACCCCTCCACTTT
CASSQSLGATNNSPLHF
>TRBJ2-7|TRBD2|TRBV19|.
TGTGCCAGTAGTGGCGGTCGGACTAGCCTTTACGAGCAGTACTTC
CASSGGRTSLYEQYF
>TRBJ2-1|TRBD2|TRBV7-3|many
TGTGCCAGCAGCTTAAGCGGGGGGGCCAATGAGCAGTTCTTC
CASSLSGGANEQFF
>TRBJ2-7|TRBD1|TRBV18|once
TGTGCCAGCTCACCCGGACAGGGATCCTACGAGCAGTACTTC
CASSPGQGSYEQYF
>TRBJ1-5|TRBD1|TRBV2|.
TGTGCCAGCAGTGAAGGGGACAGGGTATATCAGCCCCAGCATTTT
CASSEGDRVYQPQHF
>TRBJ2-3|TRBD1|TRBV11-2|.
TGTGCCAGCAGCCCCGACAGGGGTAGCACAGATACGCAGTATTTT
CASSPDRGSTDTQYF
>TRBJ2-5|TRBD2|TRBV5-8|.
TGTGCCAGCAGCTTGTTAGCGGGGGGGCCGGAGACCCAGTACTTC
CASSLLAGGPETQYF
>TRBJ2-7|TRBD1|TRBV27|.
TGTGCCAGCAGTCGACGAGGACAGGGGGCCTACGAGCAGTACTTC
CASSRRGQGAYEQYF
>TRBJ1-1|TRBD1|TRBV28|.
TGTGCCAGCAGCCGAGGACAGGGGACTGAAGCTTTCTTT
CASSRGQGTEAFF
>TRBJ2-1|TRBD2|TRBV11-3|.
TGTGCCAGCAGCTTAGATTCTAGCGGGGGGAACAATGAGCAGTTCTTC
CASSLDSSGGNNEQFF
>TRBJ2-2|.|TRBV5-1|.
TGCGCCAGCAGCTTGGTGGGAGACCGGGAGCTGTTTTTT
CASSLVGDRELFF
>TRBJ1-3|.|TRBV30|.
TGTGCCTGGAAGGTCGGGGTGGATGACACCATATATTTT
CAWKVGVDDTIYF
>TRBJ2-1|TRBD2|TRBV2|.
TGTGCCAGCAGTGAAGGGCTAGCGGCTTTCAATGAGCAGTTCTTC
CASSEGLAAFNEQFF
>TRBJ2-3|.|TRBV6-5|.
TGTGCCAGCAGTTACCGCAAGGGGTCAGATACGCAGTATTTT
CASSYRKGSDTQYF
>TRBJ2-7|TRBD2|TRBV9|.
TGTGCCAGCAGCGCTCGTCCGGGACTAGCGGGGGGGCCGATATTGAACGAGCAGTACTTC
CASSARPGLAGGPILNEQYF
>TRBJ2-2|TRBD1|TRBV13|once
TGTGCCAGCAGCCTCCTGGGACAGGGGGTCTCAAGCACCGGGGAGCTGTTTTTT
CASSLLGQGVSSTGELFF
>TRBJ1-4|TRBD1|TRBV6-1|.
TGTGCCAGCAGTGAAGCGCAGGGGGCGTATGAAAAACTGTTTTTT
CASSEAQGAYEKLFF
>TRBJ2-1|TRBD1|TRBV5-1|.
TGCGCCAGCAGCTTGGGCACGGGACAGGGTCACAATGAGCAGTTCTTC
CASSLGTGQGHNEQFF
>TRBJ1-5|TRBD1|TRBV7-2|.
TGTGCCAGCAGCCCCATGGGACAGCCGAATCAGCCCCAGCATTTT
CASSPMGQPNQPQHF
>TRBJ1-4|.|TRBV4-1|once
TGCGCCAGCGCCCCAGGGTTAGAAGAAAAACTGTTTTTT
CASAPGLEEKLFF
>TRBJ1-2|.|TRBV7-8|.
TGTGCCAGCAGCTTAATCATTTCACTCCAGGCCTATGGCTACACCTTC
CASSLIISLQAYGYTF
>TRBJ1-3|.|TRBV4-1|once
TGCGCCAGTCGGGCGGGGATCTCTGGAAACACCATATATTTT
CASRAGISGNTIYF
>TRBJ2-7|.|TRBV13|.
TGTGCCAGCAGCTCACAGGAGAGCTCCTACGAGCAGTACTTC
CASSSQESSYEQYF
>TRBJ1-1|TRBD1|TRBV5-1|.
TGCGCCAGCAGCTTAGGGGGAAAGGACAGGGAGTCCCGGGGAGCTTTCTTT
CASSLGGKDRESRGAFF
>TRBJ1-5|.|TRBV28|.
TGTGCCAGCAGGCTGACAGGAGCGGGGAATCAGCCCCAGCATTTT
CASRLTGAGNQPQHF
>TRBJ1-4|TRBD1|TRBV30|once
TGTGCCTGGAGCAGACAGGGAGGTGAAAAACTGTTTTTT
CAWSRQGGEKLFF
>TRBJ1-6|TRBD1|TRBV2|.
TGTGCCAGCAGAGAGAGTGGGGACAGGGATTCACCCCTCCACTTT
CASRESGDRDSPLHF
>TRBJ2-1|.|TRBV19|.
TGTGCCAGTAGTAAAGGGGGCAATGAGCAGTTCTTC
CASSKGGNEQFF
>TRBJ1-1|.|TRBV30|.
TGTGCCTGGAGTAACAGCCTGAACACTGAAGCTTTCTTT
CAWSNSLNTEAFF
>TRBJ1-2|.|TRBV29-1|.
TGCAGCGTTGCCGACAGTTTTCAAGGCTACACCTTC
CSVADSFQGYTF
>TRBJ1-2|TRBD1|TRBV7-9|.
TGTGCCAGCAGCTTAAGGGGGCGCGGATCTAACTATGGCTACACCTTC
CASSLRGRGSNYGYTF
>TRBJ1-4|TRBD1|TRBV4-3|.
TGCGCCAGCAGCCACGACAGGGGCTTTAATGAAAAACTGTTTTTT
CASSHDRGFNEKLFF
>TRBJ2-3|TRBD2|TRBV5-1|.
TGCGCCAGCAGCTTGGGAGCGGGGGGACCAGATACGCAGTATTTT
CASSLGAGGPDTQYF
>TRBJ2-7|TRBD1|TRBV5-6|.
TGTGCCAGCAGCTACTGGTCCGGGACAGGGGTCTACGAGCAGTACTTC
CASSYWSGTGVYEQYF
>TRBJ1-1|TRBD1|TRBV7-9|.
TGTGCCAGCAGCTCCGGACAGGGCAGATTCACTGAAGCTTTCTTT
CASSSGQGRFTEAFF
>TRBJ2-7|TRBD1|TRBV4-1|.
TGCGCCAGCAGCCCGGGACAGGGCTCCTACGAGCAGTACTTC
CASSPGQGSYEQYF
>TRBJ2-7|TRBD1|TRBV7-3|.
TGTGCCAGCAGCTTAACGGGACAGGGTGGCAACGAGCAGTACTTC
CASSLTGQGGNEQYF
>TRBJ2-7|.|TRBV5-6|.
TGTGCCAGCAGCTTTCGAGCAGTCCCGGGACATCGCTACGAGCAGTACTTC
CASSFRAVPGHRYEQYF
>TRBJ1-4|.|TRBV28|.
TGTGCCAGCAGTTTATGGATGCAGGGTGGAGAAGCTAATGAAAAACTGTTTTTT
CASSLWMQGGEANEKLFF
>TRBJ2-1|.|TRBV9|.
TGTGCCAGCTCGAGGGACAATGAGCAGTTCTTC
CASSRDNEQFF
>TRBJ1-2|.|TRBV28|.
TGTGCCAGCAGGAGGGGGGGAGTGGATGGCTACACCTTC
CASRRGGVDGYTF